Below, 8 T cell receptor beta chains from the same sample are listed, as sequenced in a study of regulatory T cells in long-lasting Graves disease. Regarding time point: persistent/refractory GD, antithyroid drugs over 5 years with positive TRAb. Researchers made the TCR library from RNA that was extracted from PBMCs. Assembly of TCR beta libraries relied on iRepertoire HTBI primers together with Arm-PCR of CDR3 regions. Each CDR3 protein is one row after TCRdb ran MiXCR on the multiplex PCR reads. The sample consists of a few hundred thousand distinct CDR3 sequences, 23% of them appearing once. Here the sequenced sample was peripheral blood mononuclear cells (PBMCs), taken when the disease was refractory, from a patient treated with antithyroid drugs. These receptors all come from a female donor with Graves disease.

This clonotype was seen ten or more times. CDR3 in amino acids: CASTKEGGKGANVLTF. In DNA, the CDR3 is TGTGCCAGCACCAAAGAGGGGGGGAAAGGGGCCAACGTCCTGACTTTC. This chain joins TRBV6-1 and TRBJ2-6, with D possibly TRBD2 on 7 matching bases. CDR1 MNHNS and CDR2 SASEGT come from the germline V gene. The V end lost 7 bases, the J end lost 4 bases, and 17 bases lay between the germline ends. This CDR3 is 16 amino acids long.

This clonotype has ten or more counts. J is TRBJ2-5 and V is TRBV2; D is uncertain. The germline V gene has CDR1 SNHLY and CDR2 FYNNEI. CDR3 length equals 13 residues. V dropped 1 base and J dropped 5 bases, with 8 bases sitting between them. The CDR3 reads CASSEVRRETQYF. DNA for the CDR3: TGTGCCAGCAGTGAAGTTAGGCGGGAGACCCAGTACTTC.

This clonotype has at least ten counts. V usage is TRBV12-3 or TRBV12-4 and J usage is TRBJ2-5; D is unclear. With 1 base removed from V and 0 bases from J, the gap between germline ends came to 6 bases. The CDR3 length is 14 residues. The CDR3 DNA is TGTGCCAGCAGTTTAGTGGAGAACCAAGAGACCCAGTACTTC. Encoded protein: CASSLVENQETQYF.

The J gene is TRBJ1-5, the V gene TRBV7-9; D unclear. The CDR3 loop spans 13 amino acids. Germline V CDR1 and CDR2: SEHNR, FQNEAQ (reference sequence). The germline V and J ends were trimmed by 2 bases and 6 bases, with 8 bases remaining between them. The CDR3 is CASSLQESQPQHF. The CDR3 DNA reads TGTGCCAGCAGCTTACAGGAGTCTCAGCCCCAGCATTTT.

Remarks on this clonotype: It may be a read error: a sequence one base away is much more abundant. The V and J genes are TRBV12-3 or TRBV12-4 and TRBJ2-7, with TRBD1 matching over 7 bases. After removal of 7 bases from V and 5 bases from J, the junction contained 14 bases not matched to a gene. The CDR3 has 15 amino acids. DNA for the CDR3: TGTGCCAGCACAACCCGGACAGGTGGCCCCCACGAGCAGTACTTC. Its protein is CASTTRTGGPHEQYF.

This clonotype occurred many times. The chain joins TRBV19 to TRBJ1-2; TRBD1 might be the D (6 bases). In germline, CDR1 is LNHDA, CDR2 SQIVND (reference sequence). The CDR3 consists of 13 residues. Trimming removed 3 bases at V and 6 bases at J, with 11 bases between. CDR3 DNA sequence: TGTGCCAGTAGTATCGGGGCAGGGGATGGCTACACCTTC. It codes for CASSIGAGDGYTF.

This clonotype was detected a few times. The chain uses TRBV19 and TRBJ1-2, with 8 bases fitting TRBD1. The germline gives CDR1 LNHDA, CDR2 SQIVND (reference sequence). Losses at the gene ends were 4 bases for V and 4 bases for J; bases not matched to a gene: 11. CDR3 length: 16 residues. The CDR3 bases are TGTGCCAGTAGTACCCGGACAGGGCCCTCCTCCTATGGCTACACCTTC. Amino acids: CASSTRTGPSSYGYTF.

This chain joins TRBV5-1 and TRBJ2-6; D remains ambiguous. Trimming left V 2 bases short and J 2 bases short, with 11 bases between. The CDR3 is made up of 16 amino acids. Germline V gene lookup returns CDR1 SGHRS and CDR2 YFSETQ. CDR3 nucleotides: TGCGCCAGCAGCTTTGTGTCCGGACCTGGGGCCAACGTCCTGACTTTC. It yields the protein CASSFVSGPGANVLTF.